This T cell receptor (beta chain) was found in a study of blood T cell repertoires in COVID-19. V gave up 3 bases and J gave up 3 bases; unmatched junction bases: 8. The CDR3 loop spans 17 amino acids. Per germline, CDR1 KGHDR and CDR2 SFDVKD. Produced via immunoSEQ multiplex PCR; TCRdb's table is partial and in-frame only. This sample has roughly 340,000 clones, with approximately 91% found just once. The receptor was derived from a woman in her sixties or seventies with COVID-19, enrolled during active disease. Specimen: peripheral blood. This sequence joins TRBV24-1 and TRBJ1-2, with 11 bases matching TRBD1. CDR3 amino acids: CATSDGTGGPIYYGYTF. DNA for the CDR3: TGTGCCACCAGTGATGGGACAGGGGGGCCCATATACTATGGCTACACCTTC.